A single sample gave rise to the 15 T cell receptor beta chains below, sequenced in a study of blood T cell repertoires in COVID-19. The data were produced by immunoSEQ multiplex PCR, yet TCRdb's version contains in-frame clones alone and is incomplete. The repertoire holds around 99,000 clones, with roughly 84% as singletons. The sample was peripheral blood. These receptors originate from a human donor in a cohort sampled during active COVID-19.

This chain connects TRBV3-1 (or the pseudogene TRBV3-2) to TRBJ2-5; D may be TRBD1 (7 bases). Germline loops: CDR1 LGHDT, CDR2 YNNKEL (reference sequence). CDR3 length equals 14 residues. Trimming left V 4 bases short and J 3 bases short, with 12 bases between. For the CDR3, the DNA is TGTGCCAGCAGCCGGAGGGGGCCCAAAGAGACCCAGTACTTC. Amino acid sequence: CASSRRGPKETQYF.

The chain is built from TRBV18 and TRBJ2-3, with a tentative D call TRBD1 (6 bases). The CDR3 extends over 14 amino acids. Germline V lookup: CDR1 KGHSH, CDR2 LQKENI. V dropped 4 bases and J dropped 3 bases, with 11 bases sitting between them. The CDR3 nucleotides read TGTGCCAGCTCACTGTGGACAGTAACAGATACGCAGTATTTT. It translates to CASSLWTVTDTQYF.

This chain's CDR3 is CASSHTGGEQYF. Written as DNA, the CDR3 is TGTGCCAGCAGTCATACAGGGGGCGAGCAGTACTTC. The rearrangement uses TRBV12-3 or TRBV12-4 and TRBJ2-7; TRBD1 agrees at 8 bases. With V trimmed by 5 bases and J by 6 bases, 3 bases remained unmatched. This CDR3 comprises 12 residues.

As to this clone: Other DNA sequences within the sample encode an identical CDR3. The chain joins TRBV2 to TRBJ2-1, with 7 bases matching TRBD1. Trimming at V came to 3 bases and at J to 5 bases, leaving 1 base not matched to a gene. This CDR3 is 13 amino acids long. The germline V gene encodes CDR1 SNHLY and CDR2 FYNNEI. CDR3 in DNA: TGTGCCAGCAGTGAGGGACAGAACAATGAGCAGTTCTTC. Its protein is CASSEGQNNEQFF.

The DNA of the CDR3 is TGTGCCAGCTCACCACCGGGAGAACGAGACCAGTACTTC. Translation gives CASSPPGERDQYF. J is TRBJ2-4 and V is TRBV18; D is perhaps TRBD2 (5 bases). Germline V gene data show CDR1 as KGHSH and CDR2 as LQKENI. This CDR3 is 13 amino acids long. With 0 bases removed from V and 13 bases from J, the gap between germline ends came to 13 bases.

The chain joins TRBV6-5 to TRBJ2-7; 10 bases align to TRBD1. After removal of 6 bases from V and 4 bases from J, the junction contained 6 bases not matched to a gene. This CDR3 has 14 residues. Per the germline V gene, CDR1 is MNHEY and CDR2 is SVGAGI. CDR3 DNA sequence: TGTGCCAGCAGCCCGGGACAGGGGCGGTACGAGCAGTACTTC. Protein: CASSPGQGRYEQYF.

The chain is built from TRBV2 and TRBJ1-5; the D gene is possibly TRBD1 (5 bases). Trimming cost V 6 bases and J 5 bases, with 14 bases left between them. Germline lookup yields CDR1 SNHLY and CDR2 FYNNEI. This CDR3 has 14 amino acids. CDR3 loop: CASRGGDPYQPQHF. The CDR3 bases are TGTGCCAGCAGGGGGGGGGACCCTTATCAGCCCCAGCATTTT.

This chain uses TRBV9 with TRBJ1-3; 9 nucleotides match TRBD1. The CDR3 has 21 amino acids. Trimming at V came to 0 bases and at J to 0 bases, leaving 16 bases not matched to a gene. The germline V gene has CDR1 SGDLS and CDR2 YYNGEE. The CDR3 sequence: CASSVEIPGQGKIFSGNTIYF. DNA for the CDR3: TGTGCCAGCAGCGTAGAGATCCCGGGACAGGGCAAAATATTCTCTGGAAACACCATATATTTT.

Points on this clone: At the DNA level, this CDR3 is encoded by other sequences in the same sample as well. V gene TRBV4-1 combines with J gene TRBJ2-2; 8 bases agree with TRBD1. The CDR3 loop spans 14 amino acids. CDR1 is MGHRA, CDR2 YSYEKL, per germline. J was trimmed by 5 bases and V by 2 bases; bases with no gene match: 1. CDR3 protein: CASSQRQGTGELFF. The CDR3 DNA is TGCGCCAGCAGCCAAAGACAGGGGACCGGGGAGCTGTTTTTT.

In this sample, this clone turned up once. The CDR3 protein is CASRSSGTNEQFF. CDR3 sequence (DNA): TGTGCCAGCAGGTCTAGCGGGACCAATGAGCAGTTCTTC. J is TRBJ2-1 and V is TRBV3-1 (or the pseudogene TRBV3-2), with TRBD2 matching over 9 bases. CDR1 is LGHDT, CDR2 YNNKEL, per germline (reference sequence). V dropped 6 bases and J dropped 6; count of bases not matched to a gene: 3. CDR3 length: 13 residues.

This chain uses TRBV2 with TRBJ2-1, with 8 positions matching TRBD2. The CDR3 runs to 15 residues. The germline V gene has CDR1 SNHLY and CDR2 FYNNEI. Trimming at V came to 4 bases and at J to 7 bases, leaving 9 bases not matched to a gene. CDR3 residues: CASSGSGSPNNEQFF. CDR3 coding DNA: TGTGCCAGCAGTGGAAGCGGGAGCCCTAATAATGAGCAGTTCTTC.

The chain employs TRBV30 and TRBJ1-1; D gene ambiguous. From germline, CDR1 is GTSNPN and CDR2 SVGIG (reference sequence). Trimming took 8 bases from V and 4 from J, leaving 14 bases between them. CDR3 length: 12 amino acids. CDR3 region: CARGAGSTEAFF. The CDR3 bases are TGTGCCCGAGGCGCGGGGAGCACTGAAGCTTTCTTT.

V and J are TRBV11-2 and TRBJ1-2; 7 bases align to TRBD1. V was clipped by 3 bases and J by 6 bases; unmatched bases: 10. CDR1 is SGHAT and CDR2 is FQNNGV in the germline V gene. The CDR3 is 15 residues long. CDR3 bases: TGTGCCAGCAGCTTTGGGGACAGACTGTGGGATGGCTACACCTTC. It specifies CASSFGDRLWDGYTF.

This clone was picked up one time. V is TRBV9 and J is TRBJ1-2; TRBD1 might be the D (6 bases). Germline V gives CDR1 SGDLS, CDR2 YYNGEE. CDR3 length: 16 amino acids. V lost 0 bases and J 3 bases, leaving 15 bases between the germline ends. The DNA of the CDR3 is TGTGCCAGCAGCGTAGCTGGGGTGGGACATTACTATGGCTACACCTTC. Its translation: CASSVAGVGHYYGYTF.

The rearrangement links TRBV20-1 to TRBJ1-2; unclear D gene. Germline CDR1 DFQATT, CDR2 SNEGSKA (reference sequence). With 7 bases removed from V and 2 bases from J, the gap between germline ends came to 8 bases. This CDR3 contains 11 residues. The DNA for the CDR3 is TGCAGTGATGCCAGGAACTATGGCTACACCTTC. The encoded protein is CSDARNYGYTF.